This is a list of T cell receptor beta chains from one sample in a study of tumor-infiltrating lymphocytes in localized non-small cell lung cancer. Data came from immunoSEQ multiplex PCR; TCRdb stores just in-frame clones and leaves some out. Here the sample spans approximately 12,000 clones, roughly 76% being singletons. Source material: uninvolved lung tissue not adjacent to the tumor. Receptor source: a human donor with non-small cell lung cancer. CDR3s include the opening cysteine and the closing phenylalanine or tryptophan. The order of the fields is V gene, J gene, D gene, clone size, CDR3 DNA, CDR3 protein. A D gene is named only where the DNA matches it firmly. Size is stated for part of the rows, as once, few or many counts, or as a class when the clone is expanded.

TRBV12-5	TRBJ2-3	.	once	TGTGCTAGTGGTTTGGTACGAGACGGAGAATTACCAGGGGCAGATACGCAGTATTTT	CASGLVRDGELPGADTQYF
TRBV7-9	TRBJ1-1	TRBD1	.	TGTGCCAGCAGCTTCGGACAGGCGACCACTGAAGCTTTCTTT	CASSFGQATTEAFF
TRBV2	TRBJ2-7	.	.	TGTGCCAGCAGCTTACCCCTGTCCTACGAGCAGTACTTC	CASSLPLSYEQYF
TRBV7-9	TRBJ1-4	.	.	TGTGCCAGCAGCTTATGGGGGCATGCAACTAATGAAAAACTGTTTTTT	CASSLWGHATNEKLFF
TRBV6-5	TRBJ2-7	TRBD2	large	TGTGCCAGCAGTTACTACAGCGGGAGTGGTTACGAGCAGTACTTC	CASSYYSGSGYEQYF
TRBV10-3	TRBJ1-5	.	few	TGTGCCATCAGTGCGGGGGATCAGCCCCAGCATTTT	CAISAGDQPQHF
TRBV10-3	TRBJ1-2	.	.	TGTGCCATCAGTGTTGATGGACTTAACTATGGCTACACCTTC	CAISVDGLNYGYTF
TRBV7-3	TRBJ2-1	.	medium-sized	TGTGCCAGCAGCTTAAGGGGAATCCCTTACAATGAGCAGTTCTTC	CASSLRGIPYNEQFF
TRBV6-6	TRBJ2-3	.	few	TGTGCCAGCAGTTACGTAGATACGCAGTATTTT	CASSYVDTQYF
TRBV27	TRBJ1-2	TRBD1	.	TGTGCCAGCAGTTTTTATCCGGGACAGGGAGACTATGGCTACACCTTC	CASSFYPGQGDYGYTF
TRBV5-6	TRBJ2-2	.	.	TGTGCCAGCAGCTTGGCTCCGCAGGAGCTGTTTTTT	CASSLAPQELFF
TRBV6-5	TRBJ1-6	.	.	TGTGCCAGCAGTTACGACAGTCATCGGGCACCCCTCCACTTT	CASSYDSHRAPLHF
TRBV7-3	TRBJ2-5	.	once	TGTGCCAGCAGCCCGGCGGCTGACCAAGAGACCCAGTACTTC	CASSPAADQETQYF
TRBV9	TRBJ1-6	.	.	TGTGCCAGCAGCGTAGATAAGGGTGCAATGGGCAATTCACCCCTCCACTTT	CASSVDKGAMGNSPLHF
TRBV11-2	TRBJ2-3	TRBD2	.	TGTGCCAGCAGCTTACAACTGCGGGGGGCGGGAAGGGCGGATACGCAGTATTTT	CASSLQLRGAGRADTQYF
TRBV30	TRBJ1-5	.	.	TGTGCCTGGAGTGCAGATAGCAATCAGCCCCAGCATTTT	CAWSADSNQPQHF
TRBV9	TRBJ1-6	TRBD1	.	TGTGCCAGCAGCGCAGGACAGGGCGGTAATTCACCCCTCCACTTT	CASSAGQGGNSPLHF
TRBV6-1	TRBJ1-1	.	.	TGTGCCAGCAGTGACCCCCGGGTGAACACTGAAGCTTTCTTT	CASSDPRVNTEAFF
TRBV2	TRBJ2-2	.	.	TGTGCCAGCATTTGGTTAGGGGGCACCGGGGAGCTGTTTTTT	CASIWLGGTGELFF
TRBV5-4	TRBJ2-3	.	.	TGTGCCAGCAGCTGGGACACCACAGATACGCAGTATTTT	CASSWDTTDTQYF
TRBV5-1	TRBJ2-3	.	once	TGCGCCAGCAGCTTGAGGCCCTACACAGATACGCAGTATTTT	CASSLRPYTDTQYF
TRBV30	TRBJ1-1	TRBD1	.	TGTGCCTGGCAGCAGCAAGGACAGGGGAGCACTGAAGCTTTCTTT	CAWQQQGQGSTEAFF
TRBV6-5	TRBJ1-1	.	medium-sized	TGTGCCAGCAGGCCCGGGCAACGGGACACTGAAGCTTTCTTT	CASRPGQRDTEAFF
TRBV5-1	TRBJ1-5	.	.	TGCGCCAGCAGCTTGTCCCCGAGGGGAGGGCGTCAGCCCCAGCATTTT	CASSLSPRGGRQPQHF
TRBV7-3	TRBJ2-2	.	.	TGTGCCAGCAGCAACCTGGGGAGGTCGGAGCTGTTTTTT	CASSNLGRSELFF
TRBV10-3	TRBJ2-5	.	.	TGTGCCACCAAACCTACAGCTCAAGAGACCCAGTACTTC	CATKPTAQETQYF
TRBV30	TRBJ1-3	.	few	TGTGCCTGGAGTCTAAACTCTGGAAACACCATATATTTT	CAWSLNSGNTIYF
TRBV5-4	TRBJ2-1	.	.	TGTGCCAGCAGTCCCGTAGGGACAGAGCAGTTCTTC	CASSPVGTEQFF
TRBV2	TRBJ1-6	.	.	TGTGCCAGCAGTGGACAGGAGAATTCACCCCTCCACTTT	CASSGQENSPLHF